Given below is one TCR beta chain in context. The repertoire was sequenced with immunoSEQ multiplex PCR; TCRdb's copy has only in-frame clones and lacks some. The table has about 170,000 clones, roughly 91% seen once. This CDR3 is built from 15 residues. The V gene's germline CDR1 is WSHSY and CDR2 SAAADI. Trimming removed 5 bases from V and 8 bases from J, with 16 bases in between. These data belong to a study of blood T cell repertoires in COVID-19. Background on the study: Samples taken during acute and convalescent COVID-19 were collected in the United States, Italy and Spain.

The rearrangement joins TRBV10-2 to TRBJ1-6; D is possibly TRBD1 (6 bases). The receptor's source is a woman between 45 and 60 years old with acute or convalescent COVID-19. Sample: peripheral blood. In DNA, the CDR3 is TGCGCCAGCAGTCAGGGGTTGGGCGCATATTCACCCCTCCACTTT. Protein: CASSQGLGAYSPLHF.